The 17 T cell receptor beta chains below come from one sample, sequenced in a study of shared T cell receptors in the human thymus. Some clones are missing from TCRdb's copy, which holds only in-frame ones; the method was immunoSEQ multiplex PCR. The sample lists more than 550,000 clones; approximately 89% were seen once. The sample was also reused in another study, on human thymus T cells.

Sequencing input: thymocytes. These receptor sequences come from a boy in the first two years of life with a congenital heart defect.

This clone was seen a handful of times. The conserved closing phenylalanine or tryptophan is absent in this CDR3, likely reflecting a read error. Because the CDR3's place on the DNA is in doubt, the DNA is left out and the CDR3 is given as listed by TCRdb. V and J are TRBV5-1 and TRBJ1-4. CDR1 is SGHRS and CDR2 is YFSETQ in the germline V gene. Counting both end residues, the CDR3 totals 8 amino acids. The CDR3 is CASSYPSC.

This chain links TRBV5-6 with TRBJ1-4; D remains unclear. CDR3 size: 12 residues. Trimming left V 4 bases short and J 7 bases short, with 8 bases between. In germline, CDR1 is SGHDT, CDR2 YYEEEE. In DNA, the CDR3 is TGTGCCAGCAGCAGAACGGGTGAAAAACTGTTTTTT. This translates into CASSRTGEKLFF.

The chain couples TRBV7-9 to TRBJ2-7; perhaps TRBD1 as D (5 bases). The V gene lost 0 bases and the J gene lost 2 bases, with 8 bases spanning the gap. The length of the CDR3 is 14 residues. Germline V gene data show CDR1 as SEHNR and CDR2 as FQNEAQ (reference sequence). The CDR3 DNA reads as TGTGCCAGCAGCTTAGCGAAGACAGCCTACGAGCAGTACTTC. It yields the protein CASSLAKTAYEQYF.

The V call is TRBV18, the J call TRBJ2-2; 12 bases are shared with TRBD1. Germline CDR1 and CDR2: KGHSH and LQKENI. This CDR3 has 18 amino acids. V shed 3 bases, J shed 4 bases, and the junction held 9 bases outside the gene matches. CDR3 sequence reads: CASSPPGGQGAITGELFF. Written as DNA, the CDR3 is TGTGCCAGCTCACCCCCTGGGGGACAGGGGGCAATCACCGGGGAGCTGTTTTTT.

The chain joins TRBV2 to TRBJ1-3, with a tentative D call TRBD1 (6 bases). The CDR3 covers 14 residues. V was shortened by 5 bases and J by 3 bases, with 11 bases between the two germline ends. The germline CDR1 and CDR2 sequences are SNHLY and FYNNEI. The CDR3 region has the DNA TGTGCCAGCAGTCTACAGGGATGTGGAAACACCATATATTTT. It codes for CASSLQGCGNTIYF. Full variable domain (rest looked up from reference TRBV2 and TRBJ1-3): EPEVTQTPSHQVTQMGQEVILRCVPISNHLYFYWYRQILGQKVEFLVSFYNNEISEKSEIFDDQFSVERPDGSNFTLKIRSTKLEDSAMYFCASSLQGCGNTIYFGEGSWLTVV.

The CDR3 reads CASSVVTGGGNEQFF. DNA for the CDR3: TGTGCCAGCAGCGTAGTGACTGGGGGGGGCAATGAGCAGTTCTTC. The chain recombines TRBV9 with TRBJ2-1, with 7 bases lining up with TRBD2. The CDR3 runs 15 residues. Trimming took 0 bases from V and 6 from J; bases not matched to a gene: 6. Germline CDR1 SGDLS, CDR2 YYNGEE.

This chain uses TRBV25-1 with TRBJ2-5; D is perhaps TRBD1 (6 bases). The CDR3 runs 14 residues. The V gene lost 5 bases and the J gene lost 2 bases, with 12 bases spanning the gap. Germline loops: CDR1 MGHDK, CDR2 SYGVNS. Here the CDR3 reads CASSPRDKQETQYF. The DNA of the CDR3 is TGTGCCAGCAGTCCCCGGGACAAACAAGAGACCCAGTACTTC.

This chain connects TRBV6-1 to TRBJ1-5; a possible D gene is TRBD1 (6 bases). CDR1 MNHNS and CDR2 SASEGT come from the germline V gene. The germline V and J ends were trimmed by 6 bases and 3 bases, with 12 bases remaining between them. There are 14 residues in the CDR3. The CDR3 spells CASRLGGDNQPQHF. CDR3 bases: TGTGCCAGCAGGTTAGGGGGGGACAATCAGCCCCAGCATTTT.

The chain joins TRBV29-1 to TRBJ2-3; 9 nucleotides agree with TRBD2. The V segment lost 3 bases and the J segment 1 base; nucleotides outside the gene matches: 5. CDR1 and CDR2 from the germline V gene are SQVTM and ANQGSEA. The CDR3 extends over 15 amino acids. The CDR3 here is CSVDGAGGRTDTQYF. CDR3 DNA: TGCAGCGTTGACGGTGCGGGAGGGCGCACAGATACGCAGTATTTT.

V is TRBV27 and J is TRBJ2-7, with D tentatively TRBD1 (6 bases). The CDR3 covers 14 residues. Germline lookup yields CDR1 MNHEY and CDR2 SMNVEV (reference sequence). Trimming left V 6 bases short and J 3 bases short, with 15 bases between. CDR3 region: CASRPGAHCYEQYF. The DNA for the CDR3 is TGTGCCAGCAGGCCAGGGGCCCACTGCTACGAGCAGTACTTC.

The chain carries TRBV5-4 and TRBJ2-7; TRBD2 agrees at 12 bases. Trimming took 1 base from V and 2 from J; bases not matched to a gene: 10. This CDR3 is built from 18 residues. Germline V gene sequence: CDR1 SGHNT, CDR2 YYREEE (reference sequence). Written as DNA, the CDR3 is TGTGCCAGCAGCTTGCGGACTAGCGGGGCGACTTCCACCTACGAGCAGTACTTC. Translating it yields CASSLRTSGATSTYEQYF.

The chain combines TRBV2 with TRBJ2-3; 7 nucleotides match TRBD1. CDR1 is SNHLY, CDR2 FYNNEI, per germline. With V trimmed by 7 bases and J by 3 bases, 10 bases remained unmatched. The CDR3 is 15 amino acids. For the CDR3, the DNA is TGTGCCAGCAAAGGGGGCCCAAGCCAGACAGATACGCAGTATTTT. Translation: CASKGGPSQTDTQYF.

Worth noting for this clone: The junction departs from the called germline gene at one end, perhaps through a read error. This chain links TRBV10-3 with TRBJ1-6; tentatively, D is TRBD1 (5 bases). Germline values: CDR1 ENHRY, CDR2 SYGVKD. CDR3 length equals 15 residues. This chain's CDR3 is CAIGDRGGVGSPLHF. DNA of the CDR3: TGTGCCATCGGTGATAGGGGCGGAGTTGGCTCACCCCTCCACTTT.

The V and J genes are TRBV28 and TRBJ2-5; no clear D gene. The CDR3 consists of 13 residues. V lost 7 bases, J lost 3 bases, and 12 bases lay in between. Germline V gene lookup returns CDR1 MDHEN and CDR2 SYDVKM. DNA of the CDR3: TGTGCCAGCATTCCCCCAGGCAAAGAGACCCAGTACTTC. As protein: CASIPPGKETQYF.

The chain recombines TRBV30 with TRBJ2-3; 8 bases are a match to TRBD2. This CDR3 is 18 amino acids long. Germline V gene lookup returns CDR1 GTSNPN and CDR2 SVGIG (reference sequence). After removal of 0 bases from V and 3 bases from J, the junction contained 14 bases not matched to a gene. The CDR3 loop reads CAWSVRGGDSGETDTQYF. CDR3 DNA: TGTGCCTGGAGTGTACGGGGGGGGGATAGCGGGGAAACAGATACGCAGTATTTT.

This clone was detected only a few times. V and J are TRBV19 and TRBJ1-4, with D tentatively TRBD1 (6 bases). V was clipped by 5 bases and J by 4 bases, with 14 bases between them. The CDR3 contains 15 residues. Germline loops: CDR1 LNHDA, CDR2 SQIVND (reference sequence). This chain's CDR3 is CASSVGQKNNEKLFF. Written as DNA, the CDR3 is TGTGCCAGTAGTGTTGGACAGAAGAATAATGAAAAACTGTTTTTT.

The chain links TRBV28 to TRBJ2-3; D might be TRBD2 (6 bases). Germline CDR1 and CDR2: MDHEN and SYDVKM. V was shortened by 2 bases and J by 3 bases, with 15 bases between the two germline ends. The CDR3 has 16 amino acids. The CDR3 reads CASSLEDGSSTDTQYF. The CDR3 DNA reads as TGTGCCAGCAGTTTAGAGGACGGGAGTAGTACAGATACGCAGTATTTT.